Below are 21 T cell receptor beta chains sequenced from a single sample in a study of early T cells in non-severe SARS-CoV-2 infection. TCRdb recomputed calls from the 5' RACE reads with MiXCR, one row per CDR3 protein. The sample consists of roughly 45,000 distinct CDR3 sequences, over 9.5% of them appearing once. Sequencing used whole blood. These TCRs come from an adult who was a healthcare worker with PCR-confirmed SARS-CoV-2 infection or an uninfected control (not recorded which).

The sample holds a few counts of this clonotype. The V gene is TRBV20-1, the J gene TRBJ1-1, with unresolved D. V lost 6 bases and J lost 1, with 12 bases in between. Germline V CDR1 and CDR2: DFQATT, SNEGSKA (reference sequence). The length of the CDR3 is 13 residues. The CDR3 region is CSADDRQNTEAFF. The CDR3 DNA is TGCAGTGCCGATGACCGACAGAACACTGAAGCTTTCTTT.

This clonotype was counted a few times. The CDR3 DNA sequence: TGTGCCAGCAGCTTCGAGAGATTCCCCTACGAGCAGTACTTC. The encoded protein is CASSFERFPYEQYF. V and J are TRBV7-9 and TRBJ2-7; D is ambiguous. Deletions cut 3 bases from V and 2 bases from J, with 11 bases between. Germline values: CDR1 SEHNR, CDR2 FQNEAQ (reference sequence). This CDR3 is 14 amino acids long.

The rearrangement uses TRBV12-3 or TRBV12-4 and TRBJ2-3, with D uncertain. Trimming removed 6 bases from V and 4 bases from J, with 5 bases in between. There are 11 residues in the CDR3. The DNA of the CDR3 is TGTGCCAGCAGCCCGGCAGATACGCAGTATTTT. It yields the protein CASSPADTQYF.

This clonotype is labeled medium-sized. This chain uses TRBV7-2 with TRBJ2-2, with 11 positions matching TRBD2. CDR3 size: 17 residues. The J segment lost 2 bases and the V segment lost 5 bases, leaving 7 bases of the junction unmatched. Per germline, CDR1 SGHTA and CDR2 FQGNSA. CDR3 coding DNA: TGTGCCAGCAGCCTACCCACTAGCGGGAGTAACACCGGGGAGCTGTTTTTT. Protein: CASSLPTSGSNTGELFF.

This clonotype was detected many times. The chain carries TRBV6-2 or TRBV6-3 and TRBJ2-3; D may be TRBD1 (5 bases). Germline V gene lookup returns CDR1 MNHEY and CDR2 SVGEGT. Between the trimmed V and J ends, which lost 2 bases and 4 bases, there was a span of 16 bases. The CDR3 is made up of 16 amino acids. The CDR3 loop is CASSYADLWGPDTQYF. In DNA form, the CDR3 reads TGTGCCAGCAGTTACGCCGACCTGTGGGGCCCAGATACGCAGTATTTT.

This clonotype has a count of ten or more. This CDR3 reads CASRSGRKGGETQYF. CDR3 in DNA: TGTGCCAGCAGATCCGGGCGGAAGGGTGGAGAGACCCAGTACTTC. The chain recombines TRBV7-9 with TRBJ2-5, with no clear D. The CDR3 has 15 residues. Germline V CDR1 and CDR2: SEHNR, FQNEAQ (reference sequence). V was trimmed by 6 bases and J by 4 bases, leaving 18 bases between them.

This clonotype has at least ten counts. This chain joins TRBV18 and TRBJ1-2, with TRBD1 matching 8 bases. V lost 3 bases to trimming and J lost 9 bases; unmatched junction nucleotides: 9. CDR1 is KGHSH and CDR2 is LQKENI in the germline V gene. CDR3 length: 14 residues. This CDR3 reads CASSPPGQGGSYTF. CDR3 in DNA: TGTGCCAGCTCACCCCCTGGACAGGGAGGGAGCTACACCTTC.

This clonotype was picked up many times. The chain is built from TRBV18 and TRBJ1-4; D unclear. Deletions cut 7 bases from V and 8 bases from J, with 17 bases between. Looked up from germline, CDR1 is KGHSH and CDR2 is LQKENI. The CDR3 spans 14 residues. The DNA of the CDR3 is TGTGCCAGCTTTAGTGGAGGAGTTGAGGAAAAACTGTTTTTT. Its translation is CASFSGGVEEKLFF.

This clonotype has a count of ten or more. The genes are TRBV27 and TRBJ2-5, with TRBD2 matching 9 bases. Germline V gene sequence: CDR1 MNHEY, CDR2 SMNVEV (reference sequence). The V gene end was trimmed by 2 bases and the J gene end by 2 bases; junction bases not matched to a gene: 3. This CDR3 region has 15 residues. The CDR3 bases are TGTGCCAGCAGTTTAACTAGCGGGCCACAAGAGACCCAGTACTTC. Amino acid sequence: CASSLTSGPQETQYF.

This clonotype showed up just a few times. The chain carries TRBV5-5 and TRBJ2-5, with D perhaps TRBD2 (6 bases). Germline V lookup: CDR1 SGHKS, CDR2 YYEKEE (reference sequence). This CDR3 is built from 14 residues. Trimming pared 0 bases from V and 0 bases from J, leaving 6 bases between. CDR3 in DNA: TGTGCCAGCAGCTTGGGGGACTACCAAGAGACCCAGTACTTC. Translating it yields CASSLGDYQETQYF.

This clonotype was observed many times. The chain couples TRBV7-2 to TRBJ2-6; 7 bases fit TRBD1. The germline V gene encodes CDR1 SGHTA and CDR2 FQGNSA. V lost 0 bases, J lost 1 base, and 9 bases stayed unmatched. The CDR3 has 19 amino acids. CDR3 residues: CASSLAFYRTGSGANVLTF. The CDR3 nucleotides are TGTGCCAGCAGCTTAGCGTTTTATAGGACAGGTTCTGGGGCCAACGTCCTGACTTTC.

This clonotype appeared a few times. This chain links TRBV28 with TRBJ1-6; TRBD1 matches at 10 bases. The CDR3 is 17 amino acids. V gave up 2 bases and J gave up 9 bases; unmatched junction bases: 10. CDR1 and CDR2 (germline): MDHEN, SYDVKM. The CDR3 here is CASSLLNFGTGVSPLHF. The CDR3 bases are TGTGCCAGCAGTTTACTAAACTTCGGGACAGGGGTTTCACCCCTCCACTTT.

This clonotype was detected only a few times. This chain's CDR3 is CAWSVRGENTEAFF. In DNA form, the CDR3 reads TGTGCCTGGAGTGTACGGGGCGAGAACACTGAAGCTTTCTTT. The V and J genes are TRBV30 and TRBJ1-1, with a tentative D call TRBD1 (5 bases). The CDR3 runs to 14 residues. Germline lookup yields CDR1 GTSNPN and CDR2 SVGIG (reference sequence). With 0 bases removed from V and 1 base from J, the gap between germline ends came to 9 bases. Looking up the rest from reference TRBV30 and TRBJ1-1 gives the full variable domain: SQTIHQWPATLVQPVGSPLSLECTVEGTSNPNLYWYRQAAGRGLQLLFYSVGIGQISSEVPQNLSASRPQDRQFILSSKKLLLSDSGFYLCAWSVRGENTEAFFGQGTRLTVV.

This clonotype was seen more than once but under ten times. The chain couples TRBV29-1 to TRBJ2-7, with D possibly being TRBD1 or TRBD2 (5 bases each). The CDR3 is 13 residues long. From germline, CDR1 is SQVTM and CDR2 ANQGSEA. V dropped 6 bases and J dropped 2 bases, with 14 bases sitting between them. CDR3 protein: CSVPRDGTYEQYF. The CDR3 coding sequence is TGCAGCGTCCCAAGGGACGGGACCTACGAGCAGTACTTC.

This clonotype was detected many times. The CDR3 bases are TGTGCCAGCCATCCCCCTGGGTCTGGGGCCAACGTCCTGACTTTC. Translated: CASHPPGSGANVLTF. V and J are TRBV12-3 or TRBV12-4 and TRBJ2-6; D is undetermined. The CDR3 covers 15 residues. Trimming took 8 bases from V and 1 from J, leaving 12 bases between them.

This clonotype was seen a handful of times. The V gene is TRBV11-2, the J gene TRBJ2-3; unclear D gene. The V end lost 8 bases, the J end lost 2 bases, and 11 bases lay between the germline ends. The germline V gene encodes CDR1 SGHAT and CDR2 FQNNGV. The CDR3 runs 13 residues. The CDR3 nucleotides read TGTGCCAGCCTCCTTGGTAACACAGATACGCAGTATTTT. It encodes CASLLGNTDTQYF.

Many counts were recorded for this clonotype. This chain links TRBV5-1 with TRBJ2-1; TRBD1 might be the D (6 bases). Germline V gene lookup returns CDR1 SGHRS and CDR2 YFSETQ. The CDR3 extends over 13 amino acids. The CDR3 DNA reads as TGCGAAAGCCGGGACAACTTTTCGAATGAGCAGTTCTTC. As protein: CESRDNFSNEQFF.

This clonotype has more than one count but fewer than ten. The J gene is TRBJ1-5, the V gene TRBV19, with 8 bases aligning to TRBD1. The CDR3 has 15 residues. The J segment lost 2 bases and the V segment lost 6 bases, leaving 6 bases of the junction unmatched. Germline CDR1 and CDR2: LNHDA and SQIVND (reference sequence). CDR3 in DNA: TGTGCCAGTAGCTCGACAGGGGTGGGCAATCAGCCCCAGCATTTT. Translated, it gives CASSSTGVGNQPQHF.

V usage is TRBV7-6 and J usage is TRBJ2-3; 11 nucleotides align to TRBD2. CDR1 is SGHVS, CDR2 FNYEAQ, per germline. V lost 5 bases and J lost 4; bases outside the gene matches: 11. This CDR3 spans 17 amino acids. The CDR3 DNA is TGTGCCAGCAGCCCCCGGGGTAGCGGGGGGGCATCAGATACGCAGTATTTT. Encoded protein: CASSPRGSGGASDTQYF.

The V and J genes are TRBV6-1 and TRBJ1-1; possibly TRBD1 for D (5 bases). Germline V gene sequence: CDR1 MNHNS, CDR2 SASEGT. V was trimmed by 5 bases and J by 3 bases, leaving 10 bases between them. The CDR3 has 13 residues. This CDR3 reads CASSTAGHTEAFF. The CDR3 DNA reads TGTGCCAGCAGTACGGCGGGACACACTGAAGCTTTCTTT.

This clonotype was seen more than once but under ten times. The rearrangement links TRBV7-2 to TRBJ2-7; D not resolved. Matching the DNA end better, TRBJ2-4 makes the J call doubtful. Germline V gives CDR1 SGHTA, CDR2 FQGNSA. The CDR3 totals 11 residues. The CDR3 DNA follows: TGTGCCAGCAGCGATCGGACCATTCAGTACTTC. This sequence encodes CASSDRTIQYF.